The T cell receptor (beta chain) described here comes from a study of blood T cell repertoires in COVID-19. About the research overall: Spain, Italy and the United States supplied samples that represented acute and convalescent COVID-19. Nucleic acid was either cDNA or gDNA, and it came from T cells, B-cell-depleted T cells, or PBMCs.

This CDR3 has 17 amino acids. Germline V lookup: CDR1 SGHNT, CDR2 YYREEE (reference sequence). The V gene end was trimmed by 5 bases and the J gene end by 0 bases; junction bases not matched to a gene: 8. As processed by the authors: From reference gene primer amplification, estimates of nucleated cell counts were derived. Here immunoSEQ multiplex PCR was the method, and the copy in TCRdb shows in-frame clones only, minus some. Clone size and the V and J calls come from that table; the DNA yielded D and trimming. This sample has over 70,000 clones; about three quarters occur once, and the top ten carry 25% to 30%.

The chain has TRBV5-4 and TRBJ2-6; 7 bases map to TRBD1. The sample comprised peripheral blood. This TCR was recovered from a woman of 80 years or more with active or convalescent COVID-19. The CDR3 nucleotides are TGTGCCAGCAGTTCCGGGACAGAATCCTCTGGGGCCAACGTCCTGACTTTC. Its translation is CASSSGTESSGANVLTF.